This entry lists 11 T cell receptor beta chains sequenced from one sample in a study of response to subunit inactivated influenza vaccine. MiXCR was run by TCRdb on the RT-PCR reads, yielding one entry per CDR3 protein. The sample shows about 610,000 distinct CDR3 sequences, 14% of them seen only once. Sequencing used PBMCs from blood, obtained approximately 12 days after vaccination. These receptors came from a man aged 50 to 59 who received an inactivated influenza vaccine.

This clonotype was observed a few times. This chain links TRBV14 with TRBJ2-2, with D possibly matching TRBD2 (6 bases). There are 16 residues in the CDR3. In germline, CDR1 is SGHDN, CDR2 FVKESK. The V and J ends lost 0 bases and 3 bases respectively, with 11 bases between them. CDR3 residues: CASSQDWGLHTGELFF. DNA of the CDR3: TGTGCCAGCAGCCAAGATTGGGGACTGCACACCGGGGAGCTGTTTTTT. The full variable domain, completed using reference TRBV14 and TRBJ2-2, is EAGVTQFPSHSVIEKGQTVTLRCDPISGHDNLYWYRRVMGKEIKFLLHFVKESKQDESGMPNNRFLAERTGGTYSTLKVQPAELEDSGVYFCASSQDWGLHTGELFFGEGSRLTVL.

This clonotype was seen a handful of times. The chain uses TRBV20-1 and TRBJ1-2, with 7 bases aligning to TRBD1. The CDR3 consists of 12 residues. The germline V gene encodes CDR1 DFQATT and CDR2 SNEGSKA (reference sequence). The V segment lost 7 bases and the J segment 4 bases; nucleotides outside the gene matches: 6. Here the CDR3 DNA reads TGCAGTGTTAAACAGGGGACCTATGGCTACACCTTC. This encodes CSVKQGTYGYTF.

In DNA, the CDR3 is TGTGCCAGCAGCCAAGGTGCTAGTACAGAGACCCAGTACTTC. This gives the protein CASSQGASTETQYF. The chain recombines TRBV3-1 with TRBJ2-5; no firm D call. Germline loops: CDR1 LGHDT, CDR2 YNNKEL (reference sequence). Trimming removed 1 base at V and 4 bases at J, with 10 bases between. There are 14 residues in the CDR3.

This chain connects TRBV4-3 to TRBJ2-3; TRBD2 matches at 12 bases. Unmatched junction bases numbered 0, after V lost 2 bases and J lost 3 bases. Germline CDR1 LGHNA, CDR2 YSLEER. CDR3 length: 15 amino acids. The CDR3 spells CASSQTSGGTDTQYF. The CDR3 nucleotides are TGCGCCAGCAGCCAAACTAGCGGGGGGACAGATACGCAGTATTTT.

This clonotype was counted a few times. This sequence joins TRBV12-3 or TRBV12-4 and TRBJ1-1; no clear D. The V and J ends lost 2 bases and 1 base respectively, with 14 bases between them. The CDR3 sequence is 16 residues long. The CDR3 sequence is CASSLIRASGNTEAFF. The CDR3 DNA is TGTGCCAGCAGTTTAATTAGGGCCAGCGGGAACACTGAAGCTTTCTTT.

This clonotype was observed a few times. The genes are TRBV20-1 and TRBJ1-2; 7 positions agree with TRBD1. Losses at the gene ends were 2 bases for V and 3 bases for J; bases not matched to a gene: 12. CDR1 DFQATT and CDR2 SNEGSKA come from the germline V gene (reference sequence). The CDR3 runs to 16 residues. The DNA for the CDR3 is TGCAGTGCTAGAACCTATTCAGGGGGGCTCGACTATGGCTACACCTTC. Protein product: CSARTYSGGLDYGYTF.

This chain uses TRBV2 with TRBJ1-1, with 8 nucleotides matching TRBD1. The CDR3 runs 15 residues. The V and J ends lost 6 bases and 2 bases, in that order; junction bases with no gene match: 8. Germline CDR1 SNHLY, CDR2 FYNNEI. CDR3 sequence reads: CASRSKTGANTEAFF. The CDR3 coding sequence is TGTGCCAGCAGAAGCAAGACAGGGGCCAACACTGAAGCTTTCTTT. The full variable domain, in which reference TRBV2 and TRBJ1-1 provide the parts outside the CDR3, is EPEVTQTPSHQVTQMGQEVILRCVPISNHLYFYWYRQILGQKVEFLVSFYNNEISEKSEIFDDQFSVERPDGSNFTLKIRSTKLEDSAMYFCASRSKTGANTEAFFGQGTRLTVV.

The chain couples TRBV14 to TRBJ2-1, with D uncertain. The germline CDR1 and CDR2 sequences are SGHDN and FVKESK. The CDR3 sequence is 13 residues long. Deletions cut 4 bases from V and 9 bases from J, with 13 bases between. The CDR3: CASSPYIRGEQFF. The CDR3 coding sequence is TGTGCCAGCAGCCCATACATCCGCGGTGAGCAGTTCTTC.

The V gene is TRBV5-1, the J gene TRBJ2-2, with D possibly TRBD1 on 6 matching bases. The CDR3 totals 14 residues. V was clipped by 4 bases and J by 1 base, with 8 bases between them. CDR1 is SGHRS and CDR2 is YFSETQ in the germline V gene. The CDR3 nucleotides read TGCGCCAGCAGCAAGGGACAGAACACCGGGGAGCTGTTTTTT. Its protein is CASSKGQNTGELFF.

This clonotype appeared many times. J is TRBJ2-7 and V is TRBV20-1, with D tentatively TRBD2 (5 bases). Germline V gene lookup returns CDR1 DFQATT and CDR2 SNEGSKA (reference sequence). The ends were cut back, 4 bases at V and 5 bases at J, with 12 bases in the middle. This CDR3 is built from 12 residues. As DNA, the CDR3 is TGCAGTGCTACGGGGAGTTCCGACGAGCAGTACTTC. Translating it yields CSATGSSDEQYF.

V gene TRBV6-2 or TRBV6-3 combines with J gene TRBJ2-7; 11 nucleotides agree with TRBD2. Losses at the gene ends were 5 bases for V and 1 base for J; bases not matched to a gene: 7. The CDR3 length is 16 residues. In germline, CDR1 is MNHEY, CDR2 SVGEGT. As DNA, the CDR3 is TGTGCCAGCAGTCTCACCCCTAGCGGGAGGTCCTACGAGCAGTACTTC. It codes for CASSLTPSGRSYEQYF.